A few counts support the clone carrying this TCR beta chain. This specimen comes from a study of patients and donors after allogeneic stem cell transplantation. Germline CDR1 reads MNHNY; CDR2 reads SVGAGI (reference sequence). The CDR3 sequence is 10 residues long. V lost 4 bases to trimming and J lost 15 bases, with 10 bases between them. Each CDR3 protein gets one entry after TCRdb re-called the RT-PCR reads with MiXCR. The repertoire holds approximately 170,000 distinct CDR3 sequences, with about 30% as singletons. The chain recombines TRBV6-6 with TRBJ2-1; D gene ambiguous. Sample: blood, either unsorted or a sorted T cell fraction (not recorded which). The origin of this receptor is a human donor who was either an allogeneic HSCT recipient or a stem cell or donor lymphocyte infusion donor (not recorded which). It is not recorded whose cells these are; they may come from a transplant donor. CDR3 sequence: CASSLQRLFF. The CDR3 DNA sequence: TGTGCCAGCAGTTTACAACGGTTGTTCTTC.